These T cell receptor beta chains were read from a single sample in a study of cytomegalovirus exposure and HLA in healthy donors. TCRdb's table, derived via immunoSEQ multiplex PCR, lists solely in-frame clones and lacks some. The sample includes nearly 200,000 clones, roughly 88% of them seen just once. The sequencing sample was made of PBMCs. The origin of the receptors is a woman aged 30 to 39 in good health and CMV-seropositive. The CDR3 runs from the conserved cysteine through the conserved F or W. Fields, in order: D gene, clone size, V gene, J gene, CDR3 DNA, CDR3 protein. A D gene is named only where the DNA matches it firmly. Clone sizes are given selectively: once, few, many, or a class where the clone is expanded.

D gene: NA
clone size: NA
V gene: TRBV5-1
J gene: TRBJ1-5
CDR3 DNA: TGCGCCAGCAGCTTGGAAGGGGGCAATCAGCCCCAGCATTTT
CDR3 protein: CASSLEGGNQPQHF

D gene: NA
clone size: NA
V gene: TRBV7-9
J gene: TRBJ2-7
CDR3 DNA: TGTGCCGCCGTGCCCGGCGGGGAGACCTACGAGCAGTACTTC
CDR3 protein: CAAVPGGETYEQYF

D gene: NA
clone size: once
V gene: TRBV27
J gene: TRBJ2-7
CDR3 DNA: TGTGCCAGCAGCGGACAGATAAACTACGAGCAGTACTTC
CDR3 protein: CASSGQINYEQYF

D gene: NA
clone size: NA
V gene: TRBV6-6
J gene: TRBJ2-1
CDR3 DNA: TGTGCCAGCAGTGACCAGGGATCGTACAATGAGCAGTTCTTC
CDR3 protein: CASSDQGSYNEQFF

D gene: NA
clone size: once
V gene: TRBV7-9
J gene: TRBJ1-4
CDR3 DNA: TGTGCCAGCAGCCATACCGAGGATGGAAATGAAAAACTGTTTTTT
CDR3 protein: CASSHTEDGNEKLFF

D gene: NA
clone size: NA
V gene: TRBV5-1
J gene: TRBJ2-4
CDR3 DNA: TGCGCCAGCAGCTTGGCGGCGGGACTAGCCAAAAACATTCAGTACTTC
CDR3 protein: CASSLAAGLAKNIQYF

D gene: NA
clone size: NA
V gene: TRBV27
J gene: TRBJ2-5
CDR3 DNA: TGTGCCAGCAGCCGGGCGGCTAGCGCGCGCCGGGGGACCCAGTACTTC
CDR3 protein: CASSRAASARRGTQYF

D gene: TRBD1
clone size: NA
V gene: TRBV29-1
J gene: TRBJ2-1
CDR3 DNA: TGCAGCGCCAAGACAGGGTACAATGAGCAGTTCTTC
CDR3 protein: CSAKTGYNEQFF

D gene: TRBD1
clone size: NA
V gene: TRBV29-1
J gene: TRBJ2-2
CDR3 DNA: TGCAGCGTTCGGACAGGGCATTCGCCCGGGGAGCTGTTTTTT
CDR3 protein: CSVRTGHSPGELFF

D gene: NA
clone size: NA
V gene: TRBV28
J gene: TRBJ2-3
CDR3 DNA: TGTGCCAGCAGCCTACCCGGGCTAGCCACAGATACGCAGTATTTT
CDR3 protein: CASSLPGLATDTQYF

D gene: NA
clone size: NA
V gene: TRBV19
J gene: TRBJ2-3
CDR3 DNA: TGTGCCAGTAGTTACTTGAGAGCAGATACGCAGTATTTT
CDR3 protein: CASSYLRADTQYF

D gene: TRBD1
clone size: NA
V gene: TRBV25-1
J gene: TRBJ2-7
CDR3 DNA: TGTGCCAGCAGTAACCACTACAGGGGGCTGGACGAGCAGTACTTC
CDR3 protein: CASSNHYRGLDEQYF

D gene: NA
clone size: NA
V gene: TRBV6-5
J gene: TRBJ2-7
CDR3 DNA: TGTGCCAGCAGTTACAGGGGGTACGAGCAGTACTTC
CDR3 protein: CASSYRGYEQYF

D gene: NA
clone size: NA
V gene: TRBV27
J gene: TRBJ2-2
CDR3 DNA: TGTGCCAGCAGGGGCCGCACCGGGGAGCTGTTTTTT
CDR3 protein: CASRGRTGELFF

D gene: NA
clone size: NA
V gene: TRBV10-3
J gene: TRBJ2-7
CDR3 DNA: TGTGCCATACCTATCAAGGGGGGGACATTAGTAGGATCTGCGCGGGAGCAGTACTTC
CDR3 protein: CAIPIKGGTLVGSAREQYF

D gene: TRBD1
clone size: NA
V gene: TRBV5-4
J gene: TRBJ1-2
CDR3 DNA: TGTGCCAGCAGGTACAGGGGTGACTATGGCTACACCTTC
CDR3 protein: CASRYRGDYGYTF

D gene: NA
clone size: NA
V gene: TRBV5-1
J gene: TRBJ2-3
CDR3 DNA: TGCGCCAGCAGCTCCAGGGGCGCAGATACGCAGTATTTT
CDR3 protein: CASSSRGADTQYF

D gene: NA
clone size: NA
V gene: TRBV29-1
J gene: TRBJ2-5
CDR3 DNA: TGCAGCGTTTTGAACTGGCAAGAGACCCAGTACTTC
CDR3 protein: CSVLNWQETQYF